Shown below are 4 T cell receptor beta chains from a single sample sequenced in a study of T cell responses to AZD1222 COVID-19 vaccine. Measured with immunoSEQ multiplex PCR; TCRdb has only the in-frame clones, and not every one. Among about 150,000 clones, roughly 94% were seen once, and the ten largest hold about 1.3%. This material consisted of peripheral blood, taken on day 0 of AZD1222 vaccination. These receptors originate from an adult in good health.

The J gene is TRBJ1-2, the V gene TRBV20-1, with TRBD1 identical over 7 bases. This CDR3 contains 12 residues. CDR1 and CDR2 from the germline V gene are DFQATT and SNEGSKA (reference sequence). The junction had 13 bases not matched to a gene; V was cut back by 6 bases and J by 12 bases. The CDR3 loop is CSASPPGQRNTF. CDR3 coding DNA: TGCAGTGCCAGTCCACCGGGACAGCGCAACACCTTC.

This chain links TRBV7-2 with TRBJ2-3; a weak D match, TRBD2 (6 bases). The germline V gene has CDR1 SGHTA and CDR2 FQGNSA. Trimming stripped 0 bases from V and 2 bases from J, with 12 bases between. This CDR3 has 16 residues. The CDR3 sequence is CASSLAGDSYTDTQYF. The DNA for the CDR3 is TGTGCCAGCAGCTTAGCGGGGGACTCCTACACAGATACGCAGTATTTT.

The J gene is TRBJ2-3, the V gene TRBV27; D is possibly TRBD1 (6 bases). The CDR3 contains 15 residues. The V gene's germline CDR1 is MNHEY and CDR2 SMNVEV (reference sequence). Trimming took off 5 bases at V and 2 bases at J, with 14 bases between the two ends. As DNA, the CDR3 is TGTGCCAGCAGTGAAATTGGGGGCTCCACAGATACGCAGTATTTT. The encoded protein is CASSEIGGSTDTQYF.

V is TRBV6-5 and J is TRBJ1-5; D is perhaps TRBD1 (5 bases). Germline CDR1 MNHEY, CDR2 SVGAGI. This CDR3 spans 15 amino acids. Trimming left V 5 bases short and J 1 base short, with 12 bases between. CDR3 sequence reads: CASSPRGGSNQPQHF. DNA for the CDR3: TGTGCCAGCAGTCCCCGGGGGGGGAGCAATCAGCCCCAGCATTTT.